The next 9 T cell receptor beta chains were all read from a single sample in a study of blood T cell repertoires in COVID-19. Measured with immunoSEQ multiplex PCR; TCRdb has only the in-frame clones, and not every one. The sample holds about 100,000 clones, approximately 86% seen once. The sample taken for sequencing was PBMCs or T cells enriched from blood (not recorded which). Receptors were obtained from a woman aged 45-65 years who had recovered from COVID-19.

The chain recombines TRBV27 with TRBJ2-2; D is possibly TRBD1 (6 bases). The CDR3 length is 17 residues. Trimming left V 1 base short and J 0 bases short, with 12 bases between. Germline CDR1 MNHEY, CDR2 SMNVEV (reference sequence). CDR3 DNA: TGTGCCAGCAGTTTATTCACAGGGAGCGCGAACACCGGGGAGCTGTTTTTT. It is translated as CASSLFTGSANTGELFF.

The chain couples TRBV5-6 to TRBJ2-7, with 7 bases lining up with TRBD2. Germline CDR1 reads SGHDT; CDR2 reads YYEEEE. V shed 1 base, J shed 3 bases, and the junction held 4 bases outside the gene matches. The length of the CDR3 is 14 residues. CDR3 sequence reads: CASSLRGVYYEQYF. The CDR3 DNA follows: TGTGCCAGCAGCTTGCGGGGGGTCTACTACGAGCAGTACTTC.

This chain links TRBV29-1 with TRBJ2-2; 13 nucleotides line up with TRBD2. Germline V gene data show CDR1 as SQVTM and CDR2 as ANQGSEA. The CDR3 is 17 residues long. The junction had 11 bases not matched to a gene; V was cut back by 3 bases and J by 7 bases. The CDR3 loop is CSVDTAGLAGRGGELFF. The CDR3 nucleotides read TGCAGCGTTGACACCGCGGGACTAGCGGGAAGGGGCGGGGAGCTGTTTTTT.

The rearrangement uses TRBV29-1 and TRBJ2-5, with D perhaps matching TRBD2 (6 bases). Germline V gene lookup returns CDR1 SQVTM and CDR2 ANQGSEA. V was clipped by 8 bases and J by 6 bases, with 10 bases between them. CDR3 length: 10 amino acids. The CDR3: CSLGGQTQYF. The CDR3 coding sequence is TGCAGCCTCGGGGGACAGACCCAGTACTTC.

This clone was recorded once. The chain has TRBV3-1 (or the pseudogene TRBV3-2) and TRBJ2-3, with D hard to call. In germline, CDR1 is LGHDT, CDR2 YNNKEL (reference sequence). V was clipped by 1 base and J by 0 bases, with 8 bases between them. The CDR3 contains 15 residues. Written as DNA, the CDR3 is TGTGCCAGCAGCCAAGTGAGCGCTAGCACAGATACGCAGTATTTT. It encodes CASSQVSASTDTQYF.

The chain carries TRBV7-9 and TRBJ2-7, with D possibly matching TRBD2 (5 bases). Germline-derived CDR1 and CDR2 are SEHNR and FQNEAQ (reference sequence). The V end lost 1 base, the J end lost 2 bases, and 9 bases lay between the germline ends. CDR3 length: 14 residues. Here the CDR3 reads CASSLDGEAYEQYF. In DNA form, the CDR3 reads TGTGCCAGCAGCTTAGACGGGGAAGCCTACGAGCAGTACTTC. Filled out from reference TRBV7-9 and TRBJ2-7, the complete variable domain reads DTGVSQNPRHKITKRGQNVTFRCDPISEHNRLYWYRQTLGQGPEFLTYFQNEAQLEKSRLLSDRFSAERPKGSFSTLEIQRTEQGDSAMYLCASSLDGEAYEQYFGPGTRLTVT.

This clone was counted once. The gene calls are TRBV5-1 and TRBJ1-2, with D possibly being TRBD1 (6 bases). With 4 bases removed from V and 5 bases from J, the gap between germline ends came to 18 bases. This CDR3 is built from 15 residues. Germline CDR1 SGHRS, CDR2 YFSETQ. The CDR3 loop reads CASSPEQGGGYGYTF. The CDR3 DNA reads TGCGCCAGCAGCCCCGAACAGGGCGGTGGTTATGGCTACACCTTC.

This clone was seen only a few times. This rearrangement joins TRBV6-1 to TRBJ2-7; 10 nucleotides line up with TRBD1. Germline CDR1 is MNHNS and CDR2 is SASEGT. This CDR3 comprises 15 residues. V was pared by 3 bases and J by 4 bases, with 6 bases of the junction left unmatched. This CDR3 is CASSDPTGGRYEQYF. CDR3 in DNA: TGTGCCAGCAGTGACCCGACAGGGGGCAGGTACGAGCAGTACTTC.

This sequence joins TRBV18 and TRBJ1-1; D is ambiguous. V was cut by 3 bases and J by 1 base, with 9 bases left in between. The CDR3 sequence is 14 residues long. Looked up from germline, CDR1 is KGHSH and CDR2 is LQKENI. The CDR3, as DNA: TGTGCCAGCTCACCTTCCCGGGGGAACACTGAAGCTTTCTTT. Its translation: CASSPSRGNTEAFF.